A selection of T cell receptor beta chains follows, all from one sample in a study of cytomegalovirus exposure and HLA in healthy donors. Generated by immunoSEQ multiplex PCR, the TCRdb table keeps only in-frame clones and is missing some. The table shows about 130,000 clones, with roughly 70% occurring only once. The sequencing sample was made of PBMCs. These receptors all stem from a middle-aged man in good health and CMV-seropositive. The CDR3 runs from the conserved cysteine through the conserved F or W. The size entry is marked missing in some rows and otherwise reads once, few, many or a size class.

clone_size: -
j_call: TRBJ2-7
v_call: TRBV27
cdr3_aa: CASSLSQSLSYEQYF

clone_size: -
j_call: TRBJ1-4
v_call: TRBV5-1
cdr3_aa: CASSSRTNEKLFF

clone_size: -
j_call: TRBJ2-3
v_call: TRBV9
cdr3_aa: CASSVGGVTDTQYF

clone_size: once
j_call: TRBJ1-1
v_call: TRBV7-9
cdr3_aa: CSSSSPQGQLPLEAFF

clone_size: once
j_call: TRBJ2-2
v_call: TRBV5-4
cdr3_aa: CASSLGQLTGELFF

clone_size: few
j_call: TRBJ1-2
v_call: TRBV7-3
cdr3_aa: CASSFWPREGYTF

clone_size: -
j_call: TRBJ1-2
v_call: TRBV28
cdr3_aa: CASRDSTSNYGYTF

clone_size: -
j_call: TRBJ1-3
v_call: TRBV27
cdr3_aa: CASSSGTGRSGNTIYF

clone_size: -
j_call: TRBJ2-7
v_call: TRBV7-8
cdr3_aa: CASSLGVTGGSGNYEQYF

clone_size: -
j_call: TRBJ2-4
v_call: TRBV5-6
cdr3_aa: CASSLFAGVVDIQYF

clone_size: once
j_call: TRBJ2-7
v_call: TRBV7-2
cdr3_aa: CASSLRGLSSYEQYF

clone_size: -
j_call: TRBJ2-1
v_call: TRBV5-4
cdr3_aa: CASSLLSPNNEQFF

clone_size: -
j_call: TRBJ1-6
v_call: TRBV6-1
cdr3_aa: CASSEFDSNRGSSYNSPLHF

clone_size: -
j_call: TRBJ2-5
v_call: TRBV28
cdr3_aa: CASSPGGRGRETQYF

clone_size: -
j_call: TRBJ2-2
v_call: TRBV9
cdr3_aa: CASSNPGQGGGTGELFF

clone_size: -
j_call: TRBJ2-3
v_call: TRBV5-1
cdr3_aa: CASSLATGGPDTQYF

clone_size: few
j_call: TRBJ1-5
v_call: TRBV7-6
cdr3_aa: CASSLLTGAGGNQPQHF

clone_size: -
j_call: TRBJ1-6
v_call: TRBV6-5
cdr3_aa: CASSRPGGGSPLHF

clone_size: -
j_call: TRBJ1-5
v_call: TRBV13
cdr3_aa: CASSGGASNQPQHF

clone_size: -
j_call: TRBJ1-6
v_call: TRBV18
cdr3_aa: CASSPPQGANSPLHF

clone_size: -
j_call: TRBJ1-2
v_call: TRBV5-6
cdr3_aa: CASSPAQRPYGYTF

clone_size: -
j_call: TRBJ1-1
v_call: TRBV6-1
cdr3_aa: CASRVQGAGTEAFF

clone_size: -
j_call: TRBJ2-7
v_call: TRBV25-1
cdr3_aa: CASKGQGIGQYF

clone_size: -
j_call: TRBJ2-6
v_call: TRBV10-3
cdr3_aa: CAIIWVREAAANVLTF

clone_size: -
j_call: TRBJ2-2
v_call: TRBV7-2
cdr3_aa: CASSLSAGSGELFF

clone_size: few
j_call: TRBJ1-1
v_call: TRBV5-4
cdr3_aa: CASSLAAGGNTEAFF

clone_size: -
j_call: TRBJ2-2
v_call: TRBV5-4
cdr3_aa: CASSQGALRGTGELFF

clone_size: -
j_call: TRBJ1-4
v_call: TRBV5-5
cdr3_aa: CASSLAGQGENEKLFF

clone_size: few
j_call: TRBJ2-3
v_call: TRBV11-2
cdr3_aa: CASNPRTGRPDTQYF

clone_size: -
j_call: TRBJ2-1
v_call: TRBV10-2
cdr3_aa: CASSETVSYNEQFF

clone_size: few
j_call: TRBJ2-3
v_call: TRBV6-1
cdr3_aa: CASSGGGYTDTQYF

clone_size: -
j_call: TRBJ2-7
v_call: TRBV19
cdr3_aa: CASRRLAGAIEQYF

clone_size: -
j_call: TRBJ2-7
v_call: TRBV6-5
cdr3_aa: CASSPGSGSYEQYF

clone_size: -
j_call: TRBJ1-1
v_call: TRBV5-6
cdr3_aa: CASSPGHPEEAFF

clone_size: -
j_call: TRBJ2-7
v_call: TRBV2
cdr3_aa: CASSWRTSGSTYEQYF

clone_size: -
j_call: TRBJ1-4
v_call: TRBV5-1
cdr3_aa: CASSYVGQGVNEKLFF

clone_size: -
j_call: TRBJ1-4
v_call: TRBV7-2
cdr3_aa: CASSPDRRNEKLFF

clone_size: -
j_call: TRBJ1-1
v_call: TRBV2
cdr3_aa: CAGPQGQNTEAFF

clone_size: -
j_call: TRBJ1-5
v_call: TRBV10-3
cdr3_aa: CAISDWTGADQPQHF

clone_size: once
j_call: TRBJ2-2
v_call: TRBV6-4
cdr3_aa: CASSDSTGANTGELFF

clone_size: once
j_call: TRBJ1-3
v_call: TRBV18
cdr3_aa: CASSPTGSRNTIYF

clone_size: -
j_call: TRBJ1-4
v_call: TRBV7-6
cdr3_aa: CASSAFEINEKLFF

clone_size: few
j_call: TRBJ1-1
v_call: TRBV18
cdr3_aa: CASSPKAGTEAFF

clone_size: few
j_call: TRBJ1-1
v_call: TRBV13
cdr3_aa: CASSLGGTSLIGAVEAFF